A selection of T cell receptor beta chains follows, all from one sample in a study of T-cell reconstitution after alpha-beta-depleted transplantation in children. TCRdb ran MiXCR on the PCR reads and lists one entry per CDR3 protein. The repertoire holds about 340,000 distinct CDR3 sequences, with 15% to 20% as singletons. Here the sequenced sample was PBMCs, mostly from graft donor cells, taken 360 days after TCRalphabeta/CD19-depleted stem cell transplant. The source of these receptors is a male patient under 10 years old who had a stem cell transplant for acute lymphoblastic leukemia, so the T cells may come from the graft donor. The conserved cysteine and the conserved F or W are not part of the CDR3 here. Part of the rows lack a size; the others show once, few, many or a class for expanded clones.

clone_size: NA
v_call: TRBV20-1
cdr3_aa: SASGTLSTDTQY

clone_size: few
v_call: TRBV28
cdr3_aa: ASSLDRNNQPQH

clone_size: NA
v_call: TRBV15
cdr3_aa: AISRDLASGELF

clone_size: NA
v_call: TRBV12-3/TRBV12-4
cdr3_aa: ASSLESGRTDTQY

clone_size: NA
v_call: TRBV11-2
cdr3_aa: ASSSQWGTETQY

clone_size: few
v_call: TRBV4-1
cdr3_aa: ASSRLGLLIDTQY

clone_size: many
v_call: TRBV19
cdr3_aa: AAGEILNTEAF

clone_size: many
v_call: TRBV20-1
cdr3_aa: SAFWARAYGYT

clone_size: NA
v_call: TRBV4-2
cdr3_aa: ASSPAGQGYYNEQF

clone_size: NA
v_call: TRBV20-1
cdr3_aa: SARGIRARTSGAKQY

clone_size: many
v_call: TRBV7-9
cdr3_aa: ASTVAEGGNEQF

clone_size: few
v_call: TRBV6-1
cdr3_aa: ASATAGGYT

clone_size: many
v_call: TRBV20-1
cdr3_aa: SARQTSGQDTQY

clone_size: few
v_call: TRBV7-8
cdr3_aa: ASSLGVTEAF

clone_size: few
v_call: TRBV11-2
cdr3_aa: ASRFRDEGTGELF

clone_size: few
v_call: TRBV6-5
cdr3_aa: ASSYGGSIGNEKLF

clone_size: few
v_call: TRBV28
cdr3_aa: ASSSSGTGVRDTQY